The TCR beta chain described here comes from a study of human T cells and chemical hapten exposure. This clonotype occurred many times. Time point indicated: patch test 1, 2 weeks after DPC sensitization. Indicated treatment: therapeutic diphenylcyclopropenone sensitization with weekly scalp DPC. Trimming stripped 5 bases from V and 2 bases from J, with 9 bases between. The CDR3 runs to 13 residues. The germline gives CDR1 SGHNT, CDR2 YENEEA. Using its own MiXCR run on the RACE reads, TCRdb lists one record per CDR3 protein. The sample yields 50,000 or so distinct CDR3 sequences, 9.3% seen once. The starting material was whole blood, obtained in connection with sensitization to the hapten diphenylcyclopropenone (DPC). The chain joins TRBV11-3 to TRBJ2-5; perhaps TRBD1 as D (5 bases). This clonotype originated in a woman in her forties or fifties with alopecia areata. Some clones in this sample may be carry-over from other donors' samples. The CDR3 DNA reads TGTGCCAGCAGCAAGACAGTTCAAGAGACCCAGTACTTC. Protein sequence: CASSKTVQETQYF.